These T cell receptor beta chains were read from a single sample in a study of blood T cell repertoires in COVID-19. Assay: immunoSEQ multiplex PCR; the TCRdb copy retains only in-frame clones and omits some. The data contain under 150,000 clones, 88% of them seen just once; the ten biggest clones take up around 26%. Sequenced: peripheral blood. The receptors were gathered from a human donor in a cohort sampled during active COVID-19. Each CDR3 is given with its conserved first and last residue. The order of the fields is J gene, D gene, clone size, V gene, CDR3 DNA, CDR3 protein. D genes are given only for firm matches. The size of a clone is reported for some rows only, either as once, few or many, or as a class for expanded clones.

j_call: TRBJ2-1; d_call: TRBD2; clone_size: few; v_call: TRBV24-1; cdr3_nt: TGTGCCACCAGTGACCCTAGCGGGGGGGCCGATGAGCAGTTCTTC; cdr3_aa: CATSDPSGGADEQFF
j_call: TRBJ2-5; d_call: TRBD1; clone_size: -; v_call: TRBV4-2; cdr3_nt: TGTGCCAGCAGCCAAGAGGGGAGACAGGGTCGGGCCCAGTACTTC; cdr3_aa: CASSQEGRQGRAQYF
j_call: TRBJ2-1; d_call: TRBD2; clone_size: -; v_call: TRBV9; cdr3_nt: TGTGCCAGCAGCGTCTCCAGCGGGGGAAATGAGCAGTTCTTC; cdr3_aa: CASSVSSGGNEQFF
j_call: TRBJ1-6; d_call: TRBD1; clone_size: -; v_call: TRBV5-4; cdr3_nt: TGTGCCAGCAGCACTACAGGGGCCAATTCACCCCTCCACTTT; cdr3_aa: CASSTTGANSPLHF
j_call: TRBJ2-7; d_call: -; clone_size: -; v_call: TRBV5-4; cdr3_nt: TGTGCCAGCAGCTTGACTCCTCCCTACGAGCAGTACTTC; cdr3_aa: CASSLTPPYEQYF
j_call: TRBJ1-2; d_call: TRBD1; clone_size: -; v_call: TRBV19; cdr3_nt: TGTGCCAGTAGTATAGACAGGGGGCGAGGCTATGGCTACACCTTC; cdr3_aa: CASSIDRGRGYGYTF
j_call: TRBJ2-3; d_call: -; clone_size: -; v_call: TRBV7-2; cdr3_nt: TGTGCCAGCAGCTGGACTACCAGCACAGATACGCAGTATTTT; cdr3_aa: CASSWTTSTDTQYF
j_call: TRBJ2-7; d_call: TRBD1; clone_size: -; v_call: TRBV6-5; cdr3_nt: TGTGCCAGCAGGAACAGGGGCATCTCCTACGAGCAGTACTTC; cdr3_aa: CASRNRGISYEQYF
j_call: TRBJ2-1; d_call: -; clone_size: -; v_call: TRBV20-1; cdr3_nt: TGCAGTGCTAGAGATCCCCGTGAGCAGTTCTTC; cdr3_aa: CSARDPREQFF
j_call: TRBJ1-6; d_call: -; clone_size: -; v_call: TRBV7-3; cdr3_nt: TGTGCCAGCAGCTTATCGTCCTCTAATTCACCCCTCCACTTT; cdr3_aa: CASSLSSSNSPLHF
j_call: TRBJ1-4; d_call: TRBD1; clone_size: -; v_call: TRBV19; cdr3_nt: TGTGCCAGTACCCTAACAGGGGGACTCGGTGAAAAACTGTTTTTT; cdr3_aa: CASTLTGGLGEKLFF
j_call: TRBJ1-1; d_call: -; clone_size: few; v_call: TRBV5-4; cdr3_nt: TGTGCCAGCAGCTTGGGACAGATGAACACTGAAGCTTTCTTT; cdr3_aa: CASSLGQMNTEAFF
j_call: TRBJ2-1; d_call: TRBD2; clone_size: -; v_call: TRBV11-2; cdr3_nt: TGTGCCAGCAGCTCACTGACTAGCGGGGGGTCTCGCTCCTACAATGAGCAGTTCTTC; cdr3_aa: CASSSLTSGGSRSYNEQFF
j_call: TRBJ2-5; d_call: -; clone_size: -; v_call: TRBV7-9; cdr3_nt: TGTGCCAGCAGCCCCGCGCAAGAGACCCAGTACTTC; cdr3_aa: CASSPAQETQYF
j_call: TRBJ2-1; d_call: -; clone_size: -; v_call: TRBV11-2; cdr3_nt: TGTGCCAGCAGCATAACCCGGACAACCTACAATGAGCAGTTCTTC; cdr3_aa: CASSITRTTYNEQFF
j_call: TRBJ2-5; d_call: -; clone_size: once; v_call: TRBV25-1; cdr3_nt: TGTGTCCTAGTTTTCCAAGAGACCCAGTACTTC; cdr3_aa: CVLVFQETQYF
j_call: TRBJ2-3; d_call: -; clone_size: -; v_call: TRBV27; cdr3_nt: TGTGCCAGCAGTCGGAGTTGGAGTCCTCTTGTGGCCGAGTCTAGAAGGGGTCCGGATACGCAGTATTTT; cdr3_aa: CASSRSWSPLVAESRRGPDTQYF
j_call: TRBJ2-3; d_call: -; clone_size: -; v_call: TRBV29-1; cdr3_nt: TGCAGCGTCGCCGCGACAGGAATCACAGATACGCAGTATTTT; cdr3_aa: CSVAATGITDTQYF
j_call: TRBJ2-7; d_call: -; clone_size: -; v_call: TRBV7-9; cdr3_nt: TGTGCCAGCAGCATTCGCGGCGTCGAGCAGTACTTC; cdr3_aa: CASSIRGVEQYF
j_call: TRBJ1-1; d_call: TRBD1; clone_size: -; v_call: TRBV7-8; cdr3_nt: TGTGCCAGCAGCAGCAACAGGGGGCAAATCTCTGAAGCTTTCTTT; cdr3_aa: CASSSNRGQISEAFF
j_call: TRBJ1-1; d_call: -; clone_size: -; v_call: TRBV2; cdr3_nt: TGTGCCAGCAGTCTGGACAGCACGAACACTGAAGCTTTCTTT; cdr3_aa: CASSLDSTNTEAFF
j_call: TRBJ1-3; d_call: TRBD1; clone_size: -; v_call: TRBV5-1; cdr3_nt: TGCGCCAGCGGGCCCGGGACAGGGGGCTCAGGGCGCTCTGGAAACACCATATATTTT; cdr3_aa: CASGPGTGGSGRSGNTIYF
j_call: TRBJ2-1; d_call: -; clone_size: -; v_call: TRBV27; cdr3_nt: TGTGCCAGCAGTTTATCGGCAAGACACTCCTACAATGAGCAGTTCTTC; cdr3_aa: CASSLSARHSYNEQFF
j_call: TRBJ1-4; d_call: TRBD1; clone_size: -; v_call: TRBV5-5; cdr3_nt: TGTGCCAGCAGCTTGACCTGGGACAGGGCCGAAAAACTGTTTTTT; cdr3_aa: CASSLTWDRAEKLFF
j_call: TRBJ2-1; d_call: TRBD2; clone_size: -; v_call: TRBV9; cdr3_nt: TGTGCCAGCAGCGTAGTAGCGGGGGGTGACAATGAGCAGTTCTTC; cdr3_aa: CASSVVAGGDNEQFF
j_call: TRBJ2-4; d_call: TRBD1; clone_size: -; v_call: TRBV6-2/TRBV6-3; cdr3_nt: TGTGCCAGCAGTTACTCATGGGGCAGGGGGCATAGGAGTGTAGCCAAAAACATTCAGTACTTC; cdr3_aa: CASSYSWGRGHRSVAKNIQYF
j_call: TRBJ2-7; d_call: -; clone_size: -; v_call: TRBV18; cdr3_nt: TGTGCCAGCTCACCACCCGTGGGGGCCGGCTACGAGCAGTACTTC; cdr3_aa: CASSPPVGAGYEQYF
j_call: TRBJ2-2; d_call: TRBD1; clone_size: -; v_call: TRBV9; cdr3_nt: TGTGCCAGCAGCGTTACAGGGGCGAACACCGGGGAGCTGTTTTTT; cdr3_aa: CASSVTGANTGELFF
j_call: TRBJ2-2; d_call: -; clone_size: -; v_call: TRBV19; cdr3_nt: TGTGCCAGTAGTATAGCGGGGGTTAACACCGGGGAGCTGTTTTTT; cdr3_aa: CASSIAGVNTGELFF
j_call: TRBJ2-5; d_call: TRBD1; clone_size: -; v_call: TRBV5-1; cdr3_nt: TGCGCCAGCAGCTCTGGGACAGGGGGCTTTGAGACCCAGTACTTC; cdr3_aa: CASSSGTGGFETQYF
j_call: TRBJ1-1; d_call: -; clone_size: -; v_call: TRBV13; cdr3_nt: TGTGCCAGCAGCTTAAGATCCTTCGGGAGTTTGAACACTGAAGCTTTCTTT; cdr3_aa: CASSLRSFGSLNTEAFF
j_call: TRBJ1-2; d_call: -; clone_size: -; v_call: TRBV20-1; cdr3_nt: TGCAGTGTTCGGGATGGCTACACCTTC; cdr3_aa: CSVRDGYTF
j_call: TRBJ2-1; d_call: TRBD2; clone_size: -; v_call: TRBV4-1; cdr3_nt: TGCGCCAGCAGCCAAGTGGGGCTAGCGGGGGGGATATGGGGCAATGAGCAGTTCTTC; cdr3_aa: CASSQVGLAGGIWGNEQFF
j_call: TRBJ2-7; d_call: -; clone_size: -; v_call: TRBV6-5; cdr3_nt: TGTGCCAGCAGTTACGGACTCGGCGGAGGAAGGTACGAGCAGTACTTC; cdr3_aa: CASSYGLGGGRYEQYF
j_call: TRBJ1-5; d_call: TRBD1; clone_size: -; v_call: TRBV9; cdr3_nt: TGTGCCAGCAGCGGCGGGACAGATAATCAGCCCCAGCATTTT; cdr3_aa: CASSGGTDNQPQHF
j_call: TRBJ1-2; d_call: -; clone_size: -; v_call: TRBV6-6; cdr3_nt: TGTGCCAGCAGCACCACAGGGTATGGCTACACCTTC; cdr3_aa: CASSTTGYGYTF
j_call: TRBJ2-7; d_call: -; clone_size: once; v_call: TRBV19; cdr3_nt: TGTGCCAGTAGTATGGGGGCAGGCGAGCAGTACTTC; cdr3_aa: CASSMGAGEQYF
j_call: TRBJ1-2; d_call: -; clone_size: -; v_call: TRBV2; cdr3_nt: TGTGCCAGCAGTGAAGCAAGGGGGTCAGCTAACTATGGCTACACCTTC; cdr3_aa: CASSEARGSANYGYTF
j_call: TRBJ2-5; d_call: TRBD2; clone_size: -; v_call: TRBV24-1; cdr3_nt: TGTGCCACTACCGGGAGGATGAGCACGGGGACCCAGTACTTC; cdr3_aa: CATTGRMSTGTQYF
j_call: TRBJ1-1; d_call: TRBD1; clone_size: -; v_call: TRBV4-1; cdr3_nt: TGCGCCAGCAGCCATATAAGGGGGCGTGAAGCTTTCTTT; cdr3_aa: CASSHIRGREAFF
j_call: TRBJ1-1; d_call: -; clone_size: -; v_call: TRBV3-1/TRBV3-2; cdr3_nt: TGTGCCAGCAGCCTCGGACAGTCGAACACTGAAGCTTTCTTT; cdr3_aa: CASSLGQSNTEAFF
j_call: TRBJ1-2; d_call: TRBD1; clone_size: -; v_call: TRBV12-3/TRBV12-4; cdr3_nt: TGTGCCAGCAGTCTACAGGGGGCGGGCGGCTACACCTTC; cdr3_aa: CASSLQGAGGYTF
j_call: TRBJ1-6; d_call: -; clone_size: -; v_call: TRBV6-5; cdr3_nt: TGTGCCAGCAGTTACGCGCGTTCGGATTCACCCCTCCACTTT; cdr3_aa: CASSYARSDSPLHF
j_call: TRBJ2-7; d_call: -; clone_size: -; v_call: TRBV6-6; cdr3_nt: TGTGCCAGCAAACGGGAAGGGACCTACGAGCAGTACTTC; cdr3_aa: CASKREGTYEQYF
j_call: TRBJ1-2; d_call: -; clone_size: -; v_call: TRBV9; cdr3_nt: TGTGCCAGCAGCGTAGGGACACCTACTAACTATGGCTACACCTTC; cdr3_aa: CASSVGTPTNYGYTF
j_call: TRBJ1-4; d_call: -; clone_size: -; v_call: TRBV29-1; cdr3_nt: TGCAGCGTTGAAACAGGTCGGAAACTGTTTTTT; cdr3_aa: CSVETGRKLFF
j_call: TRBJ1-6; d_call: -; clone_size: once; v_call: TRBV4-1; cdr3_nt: TGCGCCAGCAGCCGATACTACGGGAATTCACCCCTCCACTTT; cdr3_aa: CASSRYYGNSPLHF
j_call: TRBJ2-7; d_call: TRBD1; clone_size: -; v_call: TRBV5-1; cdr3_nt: TGCGCCAGCAGCCCCCTGAGGGGCAGGGGGCAGAACGAGCAGTACTTC; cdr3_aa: CASSPLRGRGQNEQYF
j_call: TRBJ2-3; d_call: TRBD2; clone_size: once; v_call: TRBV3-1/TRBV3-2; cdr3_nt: TGTGCCAGCAGCCAAGATCCCAGCGGGGGGCACTTTTGGGGCACAGATACGCAGTATTTT; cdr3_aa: CASSQDPSGGHFWGTDTQYF
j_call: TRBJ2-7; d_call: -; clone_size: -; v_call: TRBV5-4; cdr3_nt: TGTGCCAGCAGCTCCCGGGACACCCGTGAACAGTACTTC; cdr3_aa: CASSSRDTREQYF
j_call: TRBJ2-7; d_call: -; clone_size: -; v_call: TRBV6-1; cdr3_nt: TGTGCCAGCAGTGACGTCAGGCACTACGAGCAGTACTTC; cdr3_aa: CASSDVRHYEQYF
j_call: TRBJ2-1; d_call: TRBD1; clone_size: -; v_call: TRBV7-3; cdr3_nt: TGTGCCAGCAGCTCAGGGGGCAGCTCCTACAATGAGCAGTTCTTC; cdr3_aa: CASSSGGSSYNEQFF
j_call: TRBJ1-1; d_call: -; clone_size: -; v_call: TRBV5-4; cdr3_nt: TGTGCCAGCAGTCTGGAGGCCCTGGACACTGAAGCTTTCTTT; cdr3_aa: CASSLEALDTEAFF
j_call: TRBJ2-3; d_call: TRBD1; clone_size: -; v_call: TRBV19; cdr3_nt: TGTGCCAGTAGTCCCCGGGTGACAGGGGGGACAGATACGCAGTATTTT; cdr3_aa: CASSPRVTGGTDTQYF
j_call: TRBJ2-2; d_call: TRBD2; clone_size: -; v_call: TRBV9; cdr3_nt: TGTGCCAGCAGCGTAGTCCCTCCTCTAGCGGGGGGGAACACCGGGGAGCTGTTTTTT; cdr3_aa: CASSVVPPLAGGNTGELFF
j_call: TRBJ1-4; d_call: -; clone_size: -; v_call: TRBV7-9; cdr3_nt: TGTGCCAGCAGCCGTGAGGCGGCCGGGGGAACTAATGAAAAACTGTTTTTT; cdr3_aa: CASSREAAGGTNEKLFF
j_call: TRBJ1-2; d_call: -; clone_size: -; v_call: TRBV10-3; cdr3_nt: TGTGCCATCAGTGAGTCACTCGGCTATGGCTACACCTTC; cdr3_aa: CAISESLGYGYTF
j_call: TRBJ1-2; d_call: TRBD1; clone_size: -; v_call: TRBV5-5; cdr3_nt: TGTGCCAGCAGCTTGCGACAGGGGGCGAACTATGGCTACACCTTC; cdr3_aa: CASSLRQGANYGYTF
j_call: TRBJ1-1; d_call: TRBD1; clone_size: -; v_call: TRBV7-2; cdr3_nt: TGTGCCAGCAGCTTAGTCAGGGGGCGTAACACTGAAGCTTTCTTT; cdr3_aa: CASSLVRGRNTEAFF